The sequence of this T cell receptor (beta chain) was determined in a study of T cell responses to AZD1222 COVID-19 vaccine. J gave up 6 bases and V 5 bases, and 7 bases lay outside the gene matches. Looked up from germline, CDR1 is SGHTA and CDR2 is FQGNSA. The CDR3 has 14 residues. Repertoires were generated with immunoSEQ multiplex PCR, while TCRdb's copy carries only in-frame clones and drops some. The sample lists approximately 120,000 clones, about 90% occurring once. The source of this sequence is an adult in good health. Sequencing was performed on peripheral blood, taken on day 0 of AZD1222 vaccination. The chain has TRBV7-2 and TRBJ1-5, with 7 bases fitting TRBD1. CDR3 protein: CASSPWDSSQPQHF. In DNA, the CDR3 is TGTGCCAGCAGCCCCTGGGACAGTAGTCAGCCCCAGCATTTT.